A single sample gave rise to the 11 T cell receptor beta chains below, sequenced in a study of technical replicates of blood from several donors. Here immunoSEQ multiplex PCR was the method, and the copy in TCRdb shows in-frame clones only, minus some. The sample has fewer than 85,000 clones; around 90% are singletons. Input material: T cells isolated from PBMCs. These receptors all stem from a human donor in good health.

In its sample, this clone was seen once. The chain links TRBV5-6 to TRBJ2-3; D might be TRBD2 (5 bases). Trimming left V 5 bases short and J 2 bases short, with 18 bases between. The CDR3 totals 16 residues. The germline gives CDR1 SGHDT, CDR2 YYEEEE. The CDR3 sequence: CASRGIGSLYTDTQYF. Written as DNA, the CDR3 is TGTGCCAGCAGAGGGATTGGGAGCCTATACACAGATACGCAGTATTTT.

The V gene is TRBV30, the J gene TRBJ2-1, with 10 nucleotides matching TRBD2. Trimming took 4 bases from V and 9 from J; bases not matched to a gene: 6. The V gene's germline CDR1 is GTSNPN and CDR2 SVGIG (reference sequence). The CDR3 contains 13 residues. This CDR3 reads CAWKAGGPREQFF. The CDR3 bases are TGTGCCTGGAAAGCGGGAGGGCCGCGTGAGCAGTTCTTC.

Only one count was recorded for this clone. The chain is built from TRBV4-3 and TRBJ1-1; perhaps TRBD1 as D (6 bases). V lost 0 bases to trimming and J lost 2 bases, with 16 bases between them. The V gene's germline CDR1 is LGHNA and CDR2 YSLEER. There are 17 residues in the CDR3. The CDR3 region has the DNA TGCGCCAGCAGCCAAGATCTTGTAGACAGGCATAACACTGAAGCTTTCTTT. Its translation: CASSQDLVDRHNTEAFF.

J is TRBJ1-4 and V is TRBV5-1; D might be TRBD1 (5 bases). From germline, CDR1 is SGHRS and CDR2 YFSETQ. The CDR3 spans 17 residues. Deletions cut 1 base from V and 0 bases from J, with 13 bases between. The CDR3 protein is CASSLSPGGPTNEKLFF. In DNA, the CDR3 is TGCGCCAGCAGCTTGAGCCCGGGGGGTCCAACTAATGAAAAACTGTTTTTT.

The gene calls are TRBV4-3 and TRBJ2-1; a possible D gene is TRBD1 (6 bases). The CDR3 has 14 amino acids. Germline loops: CDR1 LGHNA, CDR2 YSLEER. Deletions cut 0 bases from V and 8 bases from J, with 11 bases between. This chain's CDR3 is CASSQDLGADEQFF. The CDR3 nucleotides read TGCGCCAGCAGCCAAGATCTGGGGGCGGATGAGCAGTTCTTC.

CDR3 in amino acids: CASSQERLVEETQYF. The CDR3 nucleotides are TGTGCCAGCAGCCAAGAGCGGCTAGTCGAAGAGACCCAGTACTTC. The chain couples TRBV4-2 to TRBJ2-5, with D uncertain. This CDR3 has 15 residues. Trimming stripped 0 bases from V and 3 bases from J, with 11 bases between. The germline V gene encodes CDR1 LGHNA and CDR2 YNFKEQ.

V usage is TRBV12-5 and J usage is TRBJ2-3; no clear D. V was clipped by 4 bases and J by 2 bases, with 4 bases between them. Germline-derived CDR1 and CDR2 are LGHNT and FRNRAP. The CDR3 sequence is 12 residues long. In nucleotides, the CDR3 is TGTGCTAGTGGTTCTATCACAGATACGCAGTATTTT. This codes for CASGSITDTQYF.

V is TRBV11-1 and J is TRBJ2-7; the D is unclear. The V end lost 2 bases, the J end lost 0 bases, and 5 bases lay between the germline ends. Germline V gene data show CDR1 as SGHAT and CDR2 as FQDESV (reference sequence). This CDR3 is 13 amino acids long. The DNA for the CDR3 is TGTGCCAGCAGCTTACCCGGCTCCTACGAGCAGTACTTC. Residues: CASSLPGSYEQYF.

V is TRBV5-1 and J is TRBJ2-2; the match to TRBD1 covers 11 bases. J was trimmed by 9 bases and V by 4 bases; bases with no gene match: 8. Looked up from germline, CDR1 is SGHRS and CDR2 is YFSETQ. CDR3 size: 15 residues. The CDR3: CASSREGQGAWELFF. The CDR3 coding sequence is TGCGCCAGCAGCAGAGAAGGACAGGGGGCGTGGGAGCTGTTTTTT.

For this clone: At one end, the junction sequence differs from germline, possibly due to a read error. The CDR3 region has the DNA TGTGCCAGCAGCTTATCCGCGCGGGGGCGTACTTTT. Its protein is CASSLSARGRTF. The rearrangement links TRBV5-6 to TRBJ2-2; tentatively, D is TRBD2 (7 bases). This CDR3 comprises 12 residues. Germline CDR1 is SGHDT and CDR2 is YYEEEE. Together with reference TRBV5-6 and TRBJ2-2, the CDR3 gives the full variable domain: DAGVTQSPTHLIKTRGQQVTLRCSPKSGHDTVSWYQQALGQGPQFIFQYYEEEERQRGNFPDRFSGHQFPNYSSELNVNALLLGDSALYLCASSLSARGRTFGEGSRLTVL.

This chain connects TRBV9 to TRBJ2-3; 10 positions agree with TRBD2. Germline V gene sequence: CDR1 SGDLS, CDR2 YYNGEE. With V trimmed by 4 bases and J by 6 bases, 11 bases remained unmatched. The CDR3 is 16 residues long. This chain's CDR3 is CASSPSSGSSGDTQYF. For the CDR3, the DNA is TGTGCCAGCAGCCCCTCTAGCGGGAGTTCGGGTGATACGCAGTATTTT. Full variable domain (outside the CDR3, taken from reference TRBV9 and TRBJ2-3): DSGVTQTPKHLITATGQRVTLRCSPRSGDLSVYWYQQSLDQGLQFLIQYYNGEERAKGNILERFSAQQFPDLHSELNLSSLELGDSALYFCASSPSSGSSGDTQYFGPGTRLTVL.